This T cell receptor (beta chain) was sequenced in a study of CD8 T cell repertoires and HIV-1 epitope variants. The overall study: An uncultured baseline aliquot held 1M T cells.

V shed 0 bases, J shed 7 bases, and the junction held 5 bases outside the gene matches. Germline CDR1 reads SGDLS; CDR2 reads YYNGEE. The CDR3 runs 14 residues. Note on this clone: Its antigen is currently unknown.

The repertoire was sequenced with immunoSEQ multiplex PCR; TCRdb's copy has only in-frame clones and lacks some. The repertoire includes around 5,400 clones, around 66% of them detected once, and about 45% sits in the top ten. This TCR was sampled from a male donor with HIV. The sample consisted of cultured CD8+ T cells derived from PBMCs. The chain couples TRBV9 to TRBJ2-7; 9 nucleotides line up with TRBD1. As DNA, the CDR3 is TGTGCCAGCAGCGTAGACAGGGGGCAGCGAGAGCAGTACTTC. As protein: CASSVDRGQREQYF.